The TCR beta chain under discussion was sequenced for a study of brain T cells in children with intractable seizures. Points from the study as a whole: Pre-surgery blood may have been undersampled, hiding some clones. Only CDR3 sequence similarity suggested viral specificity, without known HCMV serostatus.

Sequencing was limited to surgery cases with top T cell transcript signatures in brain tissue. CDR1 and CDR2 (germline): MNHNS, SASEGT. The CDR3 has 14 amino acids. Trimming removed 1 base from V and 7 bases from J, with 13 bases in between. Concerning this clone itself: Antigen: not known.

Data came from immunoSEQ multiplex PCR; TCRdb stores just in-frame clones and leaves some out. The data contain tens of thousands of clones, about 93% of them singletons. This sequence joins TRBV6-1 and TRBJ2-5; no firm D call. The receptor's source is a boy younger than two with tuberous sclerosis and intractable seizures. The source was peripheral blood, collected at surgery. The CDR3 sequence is CASSEVWALGTQYF. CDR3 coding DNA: TGTGCCAGCAGTGAAGTTTGGGCGCTGGGGACCCAGTACTTC.